This is a list of T cell receptor beta chains from one sample in a study of shared clonotypes between healthy human individuals. Profiled with immunoSEQ multiplex PCR; TCRdb holds only in-frame clones, not every one. Of about 580,000 clones in the sample, 95% to 98% were seen once. Input material: naive CD8+ T cells sorted from blood. The source of these receptors is a man aged 30 to 39 in good health. The CDR3 runs from the conserved cysteine through the conserved F or W. A D gene is named only where the DNA matches it firmly. Size values are once, few and many counts, or a class for expanded clones, and some rows have none.

V: TRBV6-5
size: .
J: TRBJ2-2
D: .
DNA: TGTGCCAGCAGCCACTCAGGGATTGGCACCGGGGAGCTGTTTTTT
CDR3: CASSHSGIGTGELFF

V: TRBV28
size: once
J: TRBJ1-5
D: .
DNA: TGTGCCAGCAGTTTATTAGGGGGTGGACAGCCCCAGCATTTT
CDR3: CASSLLGGGQPQHF

V: TRBV7-9
size: once
J: TRBJ2-3
D: .
DNA: TGTGCCAGCGCCGAGGCGGGCGGGACCACAGATACGCAGTATTTT
CDR3: CASAEAGGTTDTQYF

V: TRBV13
size: .
J: TRBJ2-1
D: TRBD1
DNA: TGTGCCAGCAGCCAGACAGGGTCAATGGTGAATGAGCAGTTCTTC
CDR3: CASSQTGSMVNEQFF

V: TRBV5-6
size: .
J: TRBJ2-7
D: .
DNA: TGTGCCAGCAGCTTAAACGACAACTCCTACGAGCAGTACTTC
CDR3: CASSLNDNSYEQYF

V: TRBV9
size: .
J: TRBJ2-3
D: TRBD2
DNA: TGTGCCAGCAGCGTCGGGACTAGCGGCTCAACAGATACGCAGTATTTT
CDR3: CASSVGTSGSTDTQYF

V: TRBV10-1
size: .
J: TRBJ1-1
D: TRBD1
DNA: TGCGCCAGCAGTGAGAACCCCGGGACAGAGTACACTGAAGCTTTCTTT
CDR3: CASSENPGTEYTEAFF

V: TRBV5-4
size: .
J: TRBJ2-3
D: TRBD2
DNA: TGTGCCAGCAGCTTGGAACTAGCGGAGGCCACAGATACGCAGTATTTT
CDR3: CASSLELAEATDTQYF

V: TRBV5-1
size: .
J: TRBJ2-7
D: .
DNA: TGCGCCAGCAGCTTGGTAGGCTTAGGTACATTCGCCTACGAGCAGTACTTC
CDR3: CASSLVGLGTFAYEQYF

V: TRBV29-1
size: .
J: TRBJ2-1
D: .
DNA: TGCAGCGGCCGGGCGGGGTCCTACAATGAGCAGTTCTTC
CDR3: CSGRAGSYNEQFF

V: TRBV7-9
size: .
J: TRBJ2-5
D: .
DNA: TGTGCCAGCAGCTTATGGAGATCCGGCGTGAGGTGGGAGACCCAGTACTTC
CDR3: CASSLWRSGVRWETQYF

V: TRBV4-3
size: once
J: TRBJ2-1
D: .
DNA: TGCGCCAGCAGCCAAGAACCCTACAATGAGCAGTTCTTC
CDR3: CASSQEPYNEQFF

V: TRBV27
size: .
J: TRBJ1-2
D: .
DNA: TGTGCCAGCAGTTTATATGCTTGGAGCGGCTACACCTTC
CDR3: CASSLYAWSGYTF

V: TRBV27
size: .
J: TRBJ2-7
D: .
DNA: TGTGCCAGCAGTTTGGGGTCAGGCACCTACGAGCAGTACTTC
CDR3: CASSLGSGTYEQYF

V: TRBV5-6
size: .
J: TRBJ2-5
D: TRBD1
DNA: TGTGCCAGCAGCTCCCGGGACAGGGACTTCCAAGAGACCCAGTACTTC
CDR3: CASSSRDRDFQETQYF

V: TRBV2
size: .
J: TRBJ2-7
D: .
DNA: TGTGCCAGCAGTAGAATAGCGAGCTCCTACGAGCAGTACTTC
CDR3: CASSRIASSYEQYF

V: TRBV18
size: once
J: TRBJ2-2
D: TRBD2
DNA: TGTGCCAGCTTTACTAGCGTAAACACCGGGGAGCTGTTTTTT
CDR3: CASFTSVNTGELFF

V: TRBV5-6
size: .
J: TRBJ2-1
D: .
DNA: TGTGCCAGCAGCCCTCTGGCCAGGGCTGGCATGTACAATGAGCAGTTCTTC
CDR3: CASSPLARAGMYNEQFF

V: TRBV25-1
size: .
J: TRBJ1-1
D: .
DNA: TGTGCCAGCCGCCCCCCCAAGAACACTGAAGCTTTCTTT
CDR3: CASRPPKNTEAFF

V: TRBV5-1
size: .
J: TRBJ2-1
D: .
DNA: TGCGCCAGCAGCCGCGGGGATCTCTTAAATGAGCAGTTCTTC
CDR3: CASSRGDLLNEQFF

V: TRBV16
size: .
J: TRBJ2-5
D: TRBD1
DNA: TGTGCCAGCAGCCAATCGGGACAGACCCAAGAGACCCAGTACTTC
CDR3: CASSQSGQTQETQYF

V: TRBV27
size: .
J: TRBJ2-7
D: TRBD1
DNA: TGTGCCAGCCTGGGACAGGTCGGCGAGCAGTACTTC
CDR3: CASLGQVGEQYF

V: TRBV27
size: .
J: TRBJ1-1
D: .
DNA: TGTGCCAGCAGTCCGGGGTGGTTGAACACTGAAGCTTTCTTT
CDR3: CASSPGWLNTEAFF

V: TRBV2
size: .
J: TRBJ1-1
D: .
DNA: TGTGCCAGCACACACCTCGAAGCTTTCTTT
CDR3: CASTHLEAFF

V: TRBV11-2
size: .
J: TRBJ2-7
D: .
DNA: TGTGCCAGCAGTGTGACAGCTTCCTACGAGCAGTACTTC
CDR3: CASSVTASYEQYF

V: TRBV5-1
size: .
J: TRBJ2-1
D: .
DNA: TGCGCCAGCAGCCGACCTGGCCTATGGGGGGAGCAGTTCTTC
CDR3: CASSRPGLWGEQFF

V: TRBV30
size: .
J: TRBJ1-2
D: .
DNA: TGTGCCTGGAGTGTAAAAAGGTTGGCGAGGGAGGGTGACTATGGCTACACCTTC
CDR3: CAWSVKRLAREGDYGYTF

V: TRBV7-9
size: .
J: TRBJ1-4
D: .
DNA: TGTGCCAGCAGCTTAGCGTCCCTGGGGCTCGGTGAAAAACTGTTTTTT
CDR3: CASSLASLGLGEKLFF

V: TRBV11-3
size: .
J: TRBJ2-5
D: .
DNA: TGTGCCAGCAGCTTAGGACAGCAAGAGACCCAGTACTTC
CDR3: CASSLGQQETQYF

V: TRBV6-4
size: once
J: TRBJ2-3
D: TRBD2
DNA: TGTGCCAGCAGTGCGGGACTAGCGGGACACACAGATACGCAGTATTTT
CDR3: CASSAGLAGHTDTQYF

V: TRBV5-5
size: .
J: TRBJ1-5
D: .
DNA: TGTGCCAGCAGCTGGGGGGGAAGGCAGCCCCAGCATTTT
CDR3: CASSWGGRQPQHF

V: TRBV5-5
size: .
J: TRBJ2-2
D: TRBD1
DNA: TGTGCCAGCAGCTTGGCTCAGGGGGCGCGCACCGGGGAGCTGTTTTTT
CDR3: CASSLAQGARTGELFF

V: TRBV5-1
size: .
J: TRBJ2-3
D: .
DNA: TGCGCCAGCAGCTTGGAGTCAAGCACAGATACGCAGTATTTT
CDR3: CASSLESSTDTQYF

V: TRBV5-1
size: .
J: TRBJ2-1
D: .
DNA: TGCGCCAGCAGCCAACCCCATTCAAGGGAGCAGTTCTTC
CDR3: CASSQPHSREQFF

V: TRBV28
size: .
J: TRBJ1-5
D: .
DNA: TGTGCCAGCAGTCCTAGCATAAATCAGCCCCAGCATTTT
CDR3: CASSPSINQPQHF

V: TRBV27
size: .
J: TRBJ2-7
D: TRBD2
DNA: TGTGCCAGCAGTCCCGGAGCGGGATTTGCCTACGAGCAGTACTTC
CDR3: CASSPGAGFAYEQYF

V: TRBV7-9
size: .
J: TRBJ2-2
D: .
DNA: TGTGCCAGCAGCTCTTACAGGGTATCCGGGGAGCTGTTTTTT
CDR3: CASSSYRVSGELFF

V: TRBV16
size: .
J: TRBJ2-7
D: .
DNA: TGTGCCAGCAGCCAATCCGGAAACTACGAGCAGTACTTC
CDR3: CASSQSGNYEQYF

V: TRBV10-2
size: once
J: TRBJ2-7
D: TRBD1
DNA: TGCGCCAGCACTCCGGGACAGGGACTTAGCGAGCAGTACTTC
CDR3: CASTPGQGLSEQYF

V: TRBV11-2
size: .
J: TRBJ2-5
D: TRBD1
DNA: TGTGCCAGCAGCCCGACCGGGACAGGGGGCGAGACCCAGTACTTC
CDR3: CASSPTGTGGETQYF

V: TRBV14
size: .
J: TRBJ2-1
D: .
DNA: TGTGCCAGCAGCCCAAGGGACTGGTACAATGAGCAGTTCTTC
CDR3: CASSPRDWYNEQFF

V: TRBV14
size: .
J: TRBJ1-3
D: .
DNA: TGTGCCAGCAGCCACCCTGGGAGGCCAAACACCATATATTTT
CDR3: CASSHPGRPNTIYF

V: TRBV5-1
size: once
J: TRBJ1-1
D: .
DNA: TGCGCCAGCAGCTTGGTTGGGGCAGAGAACACTGAAGCTTTCTTT
CDR3: CASSLVGAENTEAFF

V: TRBV20-1
size: .
J: TRBJ2-2
D: .
DNA: TGCAGTGCTATTGATAGCGGGGAGCTGTTTTTT
CDR3: CSAIDSGELFF

V: TRBV10-2
size: .
J: TRBJ2-5
D: .
DNA: TGCGCCAGCAGTGAGTCCTGGGGGCGAGAGACCCAGTACTTC
CDR3: CASSESWGRETQYF

V: TRBV29-1
size: .
J: TRBJ2-1
D: .
DNA: TGCAGCGTTGAGTTACTTACGTACAATGAGCAGTTCTTC
CDR3: CSVELLTYNEQFF

V: TRBV5-1
size: .
J: TRBJ2-7
D: TRBD1
DNA: TGCGCCAGCAGCTCCGGGACAGCCCGCTACGAGCAGTACTTC
CDR3: CASSSGTARYEQYF

V: TRBV14
size: .
J: TRBJ2-1
D: .
DNA: TGCCAATACGGGAGCTCCTACAATGAGCAGTTCTTC
CDR3: CQYGSSYNEQFF

V: TRBV7-9
size: .
J: TRBJ2-1
D: TRBD2
DNA: TGTGCCAGCAGCTTAGGGACTAGCAGCCCGAAGGACAATGAGCAGTTCTTC
CDR3: CASSLGTSSPKDNEQFF

V: TRBV29-1
size: .
J: TRBJ1-1
D: TRBD1
DNA: TGCAGCGTTTACCGGGACAGTGAAGCTTTCTTT
CDR3: CSVYRDSEAFF

V: TRBV28
size: .
J: TRBJ1-5
D: .
DNA: TGTGCCAGCAGGACAGCAAATAGCAATCAGCCCCAGCATTTT
CDR3: CASRTANSNQPQHF

V: TRBV5-6
size: .
J: TRBJ1-5
D: .
DNA: TGTGCCAGCAGACGTTTCAGTTCAAGCAATCAGCCCCAGCATTTT
CDR3: CASRRFSSSNQPQHF

V: TRBV19
size: .
J: TRBJ2-1
D: .
DNA: TGTGCCAGTAGTATAGTGGGACCGGCCATCCACAATGAGCAGTTCTTC
CDR3: CASSIVGPAIHNEQFF